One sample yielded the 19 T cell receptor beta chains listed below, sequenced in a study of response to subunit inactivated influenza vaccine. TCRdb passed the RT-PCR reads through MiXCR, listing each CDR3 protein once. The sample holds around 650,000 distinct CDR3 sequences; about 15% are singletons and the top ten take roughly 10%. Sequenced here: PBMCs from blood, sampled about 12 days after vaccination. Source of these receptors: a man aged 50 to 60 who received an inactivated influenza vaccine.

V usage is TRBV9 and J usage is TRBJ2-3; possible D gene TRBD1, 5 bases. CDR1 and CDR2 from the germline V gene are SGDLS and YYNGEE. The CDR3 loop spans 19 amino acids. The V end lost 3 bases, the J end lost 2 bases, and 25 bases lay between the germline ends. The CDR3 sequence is CASSDHTGQAPDATDTQYF. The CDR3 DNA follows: TGTGCCAGCAGCGACCATACAGGTCAAGCCCCAGATGCCACAGATACGCAGTATTTT.

This CDR3 reads CASSYTTSGGPTGTDTQYF. The CDR3 coding sequence is TGTGCCAGCAGTTACACGACTAGCGGGGGGCCTACCGGCACAGATACGCAGTATTTT. The rearrangement links TRBV6-2 or TRBV6-3 to TRBJ2-3; 13 bases line up with TRBD2. V gave up 2 bases and J gave up 1 base; unmatched junction bases: 9. This CDR3 comprises 19 residues. Germline V gene lookup returns CDR1 MNHEY and CDR2 SVGEGT.

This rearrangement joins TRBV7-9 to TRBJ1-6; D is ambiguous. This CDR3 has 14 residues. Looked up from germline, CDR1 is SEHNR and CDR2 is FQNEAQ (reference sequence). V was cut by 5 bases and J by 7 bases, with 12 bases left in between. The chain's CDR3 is CASSLPVGNSPLHF. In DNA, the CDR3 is TGTGCCAGCAGCCTCCCAGTTGGGAATTCACCCCTCCACTTT.

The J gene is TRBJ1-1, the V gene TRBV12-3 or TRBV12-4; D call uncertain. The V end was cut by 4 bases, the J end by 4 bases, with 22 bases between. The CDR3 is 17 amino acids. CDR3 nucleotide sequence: TGTGCCAGCAGTTCCCAAGGTATGGGAATAGGTGGCACTGAAGCTTTCTTT. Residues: CASSSQGMGIGGTEAFF.

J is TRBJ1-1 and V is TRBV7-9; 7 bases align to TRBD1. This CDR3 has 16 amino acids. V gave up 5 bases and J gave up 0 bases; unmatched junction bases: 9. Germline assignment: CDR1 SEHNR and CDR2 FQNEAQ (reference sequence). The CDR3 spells CASSPYRGKVNTEAFF. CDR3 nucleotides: TGTGCCAGCAGCCCCTACAGGGGAAAGGTGAACACTGAAGCTTTCTTT.

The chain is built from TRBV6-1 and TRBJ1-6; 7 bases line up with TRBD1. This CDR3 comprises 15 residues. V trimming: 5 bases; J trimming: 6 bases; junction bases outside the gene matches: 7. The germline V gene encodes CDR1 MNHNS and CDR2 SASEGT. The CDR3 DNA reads TGTGCCAGCAGTCCCCAGGGGGGGCTTAATTCACCCCTCCACTTT. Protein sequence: CASSPQGGLNSPLHF.

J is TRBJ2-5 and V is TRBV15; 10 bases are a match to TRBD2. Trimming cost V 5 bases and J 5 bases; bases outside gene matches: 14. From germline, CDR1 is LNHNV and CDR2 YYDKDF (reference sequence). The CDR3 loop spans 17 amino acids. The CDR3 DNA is TGTGCCACCAGCCACCTCGGGTCTAGCGGGAGTGGTGAGACCCAGTACTTC. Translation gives CATSHLGSSGSGETQYF.

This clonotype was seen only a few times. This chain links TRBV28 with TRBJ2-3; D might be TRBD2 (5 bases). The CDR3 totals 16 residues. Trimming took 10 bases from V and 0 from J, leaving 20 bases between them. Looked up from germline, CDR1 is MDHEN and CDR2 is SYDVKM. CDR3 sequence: CAISRGLGISTDTQYF. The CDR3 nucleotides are TGTGCCATTTCGAGAGGGCTCGGGATTAGCACAGATACGCAGTATTTT.

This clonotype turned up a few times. The CDR3 spells CASRRRLGNEQFF. The DNA for the CDR3 is TGTGCCAGCAGGCGCCGACTGGGAAATGAGCAGTTCTTC. This rearrangement joins TRBV11-2 to TRBJ2-1; D not certain. The germline V gene has CDR1 SGHAT and CDR2 FQNNGV. The CDR3 runs to 13 residues. Trimming took 6 bases from V and 7 from J, leaving 13 bases between them.

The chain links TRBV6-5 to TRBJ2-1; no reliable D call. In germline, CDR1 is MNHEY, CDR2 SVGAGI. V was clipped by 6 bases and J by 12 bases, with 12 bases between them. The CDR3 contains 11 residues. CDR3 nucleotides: TGTGCCAGCAGAGAGCTTGATCGGCAGTTCTTC. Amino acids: CASRELDRQFF.

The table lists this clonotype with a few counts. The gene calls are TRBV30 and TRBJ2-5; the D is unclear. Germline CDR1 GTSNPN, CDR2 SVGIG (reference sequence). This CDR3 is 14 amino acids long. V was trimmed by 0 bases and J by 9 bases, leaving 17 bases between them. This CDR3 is CAWSVQPSGWAQYF. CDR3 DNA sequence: TGTGCCTGGAGTGTGCAGCCGTCTGGGTGGGCCCAGTACTTC.

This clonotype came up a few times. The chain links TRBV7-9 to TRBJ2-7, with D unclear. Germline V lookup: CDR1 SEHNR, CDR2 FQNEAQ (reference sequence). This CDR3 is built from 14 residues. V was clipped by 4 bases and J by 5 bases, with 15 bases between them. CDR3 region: CASSSNRVINEQYF. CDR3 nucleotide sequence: TGTGCCAGCAGCTCAAATCGGGTCATAAACGAGCAGTACTTC.

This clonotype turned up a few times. The CDR3 nucleotides are TGTGCCAGCAGGTCCCTAGCGGGAGGGTACGAGCAGTACTTC. Its protein product is CASRSLAGGYEQYF. The J gene is TRBJ2-7, the V gene TRBV6-1; TRBD2 agrees at 12 bases. Germline CDR1 and CDR2: MNHNS and SASEGT. The CDR3 loop spans 14 amino acids. V was pared by 6 bases and J by 4 bases, with 4 bases of the junction left unmatched.

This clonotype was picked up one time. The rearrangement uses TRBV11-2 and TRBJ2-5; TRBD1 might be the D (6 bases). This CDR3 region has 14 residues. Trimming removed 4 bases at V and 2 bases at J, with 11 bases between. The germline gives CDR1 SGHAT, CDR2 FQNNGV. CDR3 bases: TGTGCCAGCAGCTCCTTGGACAGACAAGAGACCCAGTACTTC. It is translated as CASSSLDRQETQYF.

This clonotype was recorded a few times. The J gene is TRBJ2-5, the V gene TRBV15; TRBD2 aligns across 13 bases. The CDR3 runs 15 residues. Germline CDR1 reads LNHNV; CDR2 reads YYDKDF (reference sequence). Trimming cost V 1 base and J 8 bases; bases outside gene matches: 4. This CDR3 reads CATSRVGLAGATQYF. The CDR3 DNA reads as TGTGCCACCAGCAGAGTAGGACTAGCGGGAGCTACCCAGTACTTC. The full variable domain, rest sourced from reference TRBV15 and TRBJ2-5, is DAMVIQNPRYQVTQFGKPVTLSCSQTLNHNVMYWYQQKSSQAPKLLFHYYDKDFNNEADTPDNFQSRRPNTSFCFLDIRSPGLGDTAMYLCATSRVGLAGATQYFGPGTRLLVL.

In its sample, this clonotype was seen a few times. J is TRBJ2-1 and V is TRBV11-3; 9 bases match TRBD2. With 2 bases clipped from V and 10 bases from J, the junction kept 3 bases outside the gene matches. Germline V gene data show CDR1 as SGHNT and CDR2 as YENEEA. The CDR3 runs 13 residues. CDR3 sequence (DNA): TGTGCCAGCAGCTTACATAGCGGGGGCGAGCAGTTCTTC. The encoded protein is CASSLHSGGEQFF. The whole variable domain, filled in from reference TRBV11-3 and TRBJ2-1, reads EAGVVQSPRYKIIEKKQPVAFWCNPISGHNTLYWYLQNLGQGPELLIRYENEEAVDDSQLPKDRFSAERLKGVDSTLKIQPAELGDSAVYLCASSLHSGGEQFFGPGTRLTVL.

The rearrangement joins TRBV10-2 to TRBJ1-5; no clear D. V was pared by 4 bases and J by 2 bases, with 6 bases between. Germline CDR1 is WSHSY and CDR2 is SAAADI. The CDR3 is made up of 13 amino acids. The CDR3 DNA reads TGCGCCAGCAGTGTGGCAGGCAATCAGCCCCAGCATTTT. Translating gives CASSVAGNQPQHF.

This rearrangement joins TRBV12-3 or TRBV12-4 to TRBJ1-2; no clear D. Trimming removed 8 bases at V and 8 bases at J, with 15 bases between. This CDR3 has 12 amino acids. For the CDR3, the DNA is TGTGCCAGCCGGAGGGTCACGGGGGGCTACACCTTC. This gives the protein CASRRVTGGYTF.

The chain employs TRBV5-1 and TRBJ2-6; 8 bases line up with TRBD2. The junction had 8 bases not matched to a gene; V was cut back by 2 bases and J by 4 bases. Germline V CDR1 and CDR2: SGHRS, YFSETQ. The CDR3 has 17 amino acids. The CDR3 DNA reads TGCGCCAGCAGCTTCCCCCGGGGGGGGGCCGGGGCCAACGTCCTGACTTTC. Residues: CASSFPRGGAGANVLTF.